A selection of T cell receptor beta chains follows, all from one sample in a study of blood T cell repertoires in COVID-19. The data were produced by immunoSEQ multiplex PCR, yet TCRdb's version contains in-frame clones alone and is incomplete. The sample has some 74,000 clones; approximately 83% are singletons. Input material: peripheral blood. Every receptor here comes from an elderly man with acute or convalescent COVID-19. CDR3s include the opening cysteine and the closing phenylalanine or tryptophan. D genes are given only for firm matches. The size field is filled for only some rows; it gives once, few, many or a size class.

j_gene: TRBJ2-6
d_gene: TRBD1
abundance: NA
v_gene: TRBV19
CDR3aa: CASRQGYSGANVLTF
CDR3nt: TGTGCCAGTCGACAGGGGTACTCTGGGGCCAACGTCCTGACTTTC

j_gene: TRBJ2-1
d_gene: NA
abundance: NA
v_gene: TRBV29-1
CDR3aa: CSVEGTDAYNEQFF
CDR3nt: TGCAGCGTTGAAGGGACAGATGCATACAATGAGCAGTTCTTC

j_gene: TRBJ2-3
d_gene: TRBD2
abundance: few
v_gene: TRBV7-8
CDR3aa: CASSQGVAGGLADTQYF
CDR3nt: TGTGCCAGCAGCCAAGGTGTAGCGGGAGGTCTGGCAGATACGCAGTATTTT

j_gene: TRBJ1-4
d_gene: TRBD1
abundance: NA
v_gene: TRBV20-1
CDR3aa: CSASDRGREKLFF
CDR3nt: TGCAGTGCTAGTGACAGGGGACGTGAAAAACTGTTTTTT

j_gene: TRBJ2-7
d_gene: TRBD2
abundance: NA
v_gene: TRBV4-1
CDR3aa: CASSQGSGADEQYF
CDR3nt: TGCGCCAGCAGCCAAGGGAGCGGGGCCGACGAGCAGTACTTC

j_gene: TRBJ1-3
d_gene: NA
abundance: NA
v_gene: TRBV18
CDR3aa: CASSQQGSERGNTIYF
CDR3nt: TGTGCCAGCTCACAACAGGGTTCGGAGAGGGGAAACACCATATATTTT

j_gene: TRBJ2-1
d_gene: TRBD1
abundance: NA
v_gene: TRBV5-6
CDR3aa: CASSQAGTGDLNEQFF
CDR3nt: TGTGCCAGCAGCCAGGCAGGGACAGGGGACCTCAATGAGCAGTTCTTC

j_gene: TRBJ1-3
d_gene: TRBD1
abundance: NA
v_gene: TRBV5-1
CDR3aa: CASSVTGGSSGNTIYF
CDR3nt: TGCGCCAGCAGCGTTACAGGGGGATCGTCTGGAAACACCATATATTTT

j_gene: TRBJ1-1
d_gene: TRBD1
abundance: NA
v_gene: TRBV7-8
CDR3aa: CASSLRTGRNTEAFF
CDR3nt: TGTGCCAGCAGCTTAAGGACAGGCCGGAACACTGAAGCTTTCTTT

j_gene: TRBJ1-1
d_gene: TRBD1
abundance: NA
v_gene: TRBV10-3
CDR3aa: CAITSTGTNTEAFF
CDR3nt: TGTGCCATCACTTCGACAGGGACGAACACTGAAGCTTTCTTT

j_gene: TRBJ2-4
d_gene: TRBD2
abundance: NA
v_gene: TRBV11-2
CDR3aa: CASSLVVAGVGIQYF
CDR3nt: TGTGCCAGCAGCTTAGTGGTAGCGGGAGTAGGTATTCAGTACTTC

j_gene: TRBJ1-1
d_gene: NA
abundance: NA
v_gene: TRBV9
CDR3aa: CASSVGGGPVANTEAFF
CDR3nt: TGTGCCAGCAGCGTCGGGGGGGGGCCTGTGGCGAACACTGAAGCTTTCTTT

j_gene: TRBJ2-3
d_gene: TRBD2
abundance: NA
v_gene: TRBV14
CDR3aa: CASSQGLAGGTSTDTQYF
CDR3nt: TGTGCCAGCAGCCAAGGACTAGCGGGGGGAACTAGCACAGATACGCAGTATTTT

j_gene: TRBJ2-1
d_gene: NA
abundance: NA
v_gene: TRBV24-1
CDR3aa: CATSDGMYNEQFF
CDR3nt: TGTGCCACCAGTGACGGGATGTACAATGAGCAGTTCTTC

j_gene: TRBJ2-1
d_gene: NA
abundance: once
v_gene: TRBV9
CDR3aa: CASSRSDFEQFF
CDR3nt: TGTGCCAGCAGCCGGTCGGACTTTGAGCAGTTCTTC

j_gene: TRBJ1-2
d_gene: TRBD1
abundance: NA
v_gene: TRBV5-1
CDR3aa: CASSLGGTDYTF
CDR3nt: TGCGCCAGCAGCTTGGGGGGGACAGACTACACCTTC

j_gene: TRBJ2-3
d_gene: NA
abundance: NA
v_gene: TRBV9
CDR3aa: CASSLGGRDGRTDTQYF
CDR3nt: TGTGCCAGCAGCCTTGGGGGCCGAGACGGACGCACAGATACGCAGTATTTT

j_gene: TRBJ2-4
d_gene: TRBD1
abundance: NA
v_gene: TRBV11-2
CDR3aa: CASSFYGQGASPNIQYF
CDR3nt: TGTGCCAGCAGCTTTTACGGACAGGGGGCCTCCCCTAACATTCAGTACTTC

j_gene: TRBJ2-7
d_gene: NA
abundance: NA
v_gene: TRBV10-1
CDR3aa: CASSESPDLAYEQYF
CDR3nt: TGCGCCAGCAGTGAGTCTCCGGACTTAGCCTACGAGCAGTACTTC

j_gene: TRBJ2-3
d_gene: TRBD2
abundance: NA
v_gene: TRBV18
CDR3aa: CASLRTSGTDTQYF
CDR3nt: TGTGCCAGCTTACGGACTAGCGGAACAGATACGCAGTATTTT

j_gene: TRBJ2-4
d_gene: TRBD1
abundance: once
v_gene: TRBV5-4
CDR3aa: CASSSDRGGKNIQYF
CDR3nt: TGTGCCAGCAGCTCGGACAGGGGTGGCAAAAACATTCAGTACTTC

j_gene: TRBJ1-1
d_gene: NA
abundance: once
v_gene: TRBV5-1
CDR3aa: CASSQTGSPNTEAFF
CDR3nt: TGCGCCAGCAGCCAAACCGGGTCGCCGAACACTGAAGCTTTCTTT

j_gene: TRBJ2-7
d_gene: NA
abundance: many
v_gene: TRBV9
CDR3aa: CASSSGENYEQYF
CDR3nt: TGTGCCAGCAGCTCCGGGGAAAACTACGAGCAGTACTTC

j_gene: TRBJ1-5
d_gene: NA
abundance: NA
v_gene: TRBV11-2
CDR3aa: CASSHTSSNQPQHF
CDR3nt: TGTGCCAGCAGCCACACATCTAGCAATCAGCCCCAGCATTTT

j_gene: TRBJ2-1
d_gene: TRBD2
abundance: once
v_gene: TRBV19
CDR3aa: CASSAAPSGTSYNEQFF
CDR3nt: TGTGCCAGTAGCGCAGCGCCAAGCGGGACCTCCTACAATGAGCAGTTCTTC

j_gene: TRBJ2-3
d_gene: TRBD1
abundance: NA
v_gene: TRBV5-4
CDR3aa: CASRRQQGVVTDTQYF
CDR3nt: TGTGCCAGCAGACGCCAACAGGGGGTTGTCACAGATACGCAGTATTTT

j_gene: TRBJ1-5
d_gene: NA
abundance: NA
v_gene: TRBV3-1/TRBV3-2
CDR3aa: CASSQGGQNLQPQHF
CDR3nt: TGTGCCAGCAGCCAAGGGGGGCAGAACTTACAGCCCCAGCATTTT

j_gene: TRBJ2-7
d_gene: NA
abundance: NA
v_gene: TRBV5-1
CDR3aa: CASSLQGYEQYF
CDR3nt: TGCGCCAGCAGCTTACAGGGTTACGAGCAGTACTTC

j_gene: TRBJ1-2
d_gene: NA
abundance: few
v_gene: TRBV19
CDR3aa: CAGASNYGYTF
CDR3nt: TGTGCCGGGGCATCTAACTATGGCTACACCTTC

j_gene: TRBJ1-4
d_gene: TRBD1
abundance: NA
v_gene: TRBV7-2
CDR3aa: CASSSQGGLNLEKLFF
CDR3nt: TGTGCCAGCAGCTCCCAGGGGGGCTTAAACTTGGAAAAACTGTTTTTT

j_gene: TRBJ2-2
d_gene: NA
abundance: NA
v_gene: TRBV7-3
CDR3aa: CASSLRRGPVSNTGELFF
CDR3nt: TGTGCCAGCAGCTTACGGAGAGGGCCCGTGTCGAACACCGGGGAGCTGTTTTTT